Each of the 11 T cell receptor beta chains below was sequenced from the same sample in a study of T cells in Graves' hyperthyroidism and ophthalmopathy. The CDR3 regions of TCR beta were amplified from RNA transcripts. When the TCR CDR3 underwent first-round RT-PCR, the HTBI primer set was used. TCRdb analysed the multiplex PCR reads with MiXCR anew, one entry per CDR3 protein. In the table there are more than 550,000 distinct CDR3 sequences, roughly a sixth of which are singletons. Material: blood. The origin of the receptors is a woman aged 50 to 65 with Graves' hyperthyroidism that later progressed to Graves' ophthalmopathy.

The chain has TRBV29-1 and TRBJ1-2, with D unclear. Germline V gives CDR1 SQVTM, CDR2 ANQGSEA. The CDR3 length is 13 residues. The V end lost 3 bases, the J end lost 4 bases, and 12 bases lay between the germline ends. The CDR3 region has the DNA TGCAGCGTTGATCCAGATGGAAGCTATGGCTACACCTTC. Translating gives CSVDPDGSYGYTF.

In its sample, this clonotype was seen a few times. This chain joins TRBV20-1 and TRBJ1-2; 9 bases fit TRBD1. CDR3 length: 14 residues. Germline assignment: CDR1 DFQATT and CDR2 SNEGSKA (reference sequence). After removal of 0 bases from V and 8 bases from J, the junction contained 7 bases not matched to a gene. The CDR3: CSARDRTGAQGYTF. Written as DNA, the CDR3 is TGCAGTGCTAGAGATCGGACAGGGGCGCAGGGCTACACCTTC.

The chain employs TRBV30 and TRBJ1-2; TRBD1 might be the D (6 bases). The CDR3 contains 13 residues. Germline CDR1 reads GTSNPN; CDR2 reads SVGIG (reference sequence). Trimming took off 3 bases at V and 8 bases at J, with 16 bases between the two ends. The CDR3 DNA reads as TGTGCCTGGAGCATACAGGGTCTAGGGGGCTACACCTTC. Translating it yields CAWSIQGLGGYTF.

This clonotype has at least ten counts. The chain carries TRBV6-1 and TRBJ2-1, with TRBD1 identical over 8 bases. Germline values: CDR1 MNHNS, CDR2 SASEGT. With V trimmed by 5 bases and J by 9 bases, 9 bases remained unmatched. This CDR3 region has 14 residues. The CDR3 DNA reads as TGTGCCAGCAGTTCCTATCAGGGGGCCATTGAGCAGTTCTTC. It encodes CASSSYQGAIEQFF.

The chain joins TRBV10-3 to TRBJ2-5; TRBD1 matches at 7 bases. Per the germline V gene, CDR1 is ENHRY and CDR2 is SYGVKD. The CDR3 runs 14 residues. J lost 0 bases, V lost 6 bases, and 4 bases had no gene match. CDR3 nucleotide sequence: TGTGCCATCAGAGCCGGGACAGACCAAGAGACCCAGTACTTC. Translated: CAIRAGTDQETQYF.

The sample holds many counts of this clonotype. This chain links TRBV6-1 with TRBJ1-1; D might be TRBD1 (6 bases). Trimming took off 1 base at V and 1 base at J, with 10 bases between the two ends. Germline V gene sequence: CDR1 MNHNS, CDR2 SASEGT. CDR3 length: 15 amino acids. The CDR3 sequence is CASSEVQGGNTEAFF. CDR3 bases: TGTGCCAGCAGTGAAGTACAGGGTGGGAACACTGAAGCTTTCTTT.

This clonotype has at least ten counts. CDR3: CASSTSTGLGNQPQHF. CDR3 sequence (DNA): TGTGCCAGCAGTACCTCGACAGGGTTGGGCAATCAGCCCCAGCATTTT. V and J are TRBV12-3 or TRBV12-4 and TRBJ1-5; TRBD1 matches 7 bases. J gave up 2 bases and V 5 bases, and 9 bases lay outside the gene matches. The CDR3 loop spans 16 amino acids.

This chain uses TRBV7-8 with TRBJ1-2; unclear D gene. There are 13 residues in the CDR3. In germline, CDR1 is SGHVS, CDR2 FQNEAQ. The ends were cut back, 5 bases at V and 6 bases at J, with 13 bases in the middle. Written as DNA, the CDR3 is TGTGCCAGCAGCCAAGACCGCTCAGATGGCTACACCTTC. Its translation: CASSQDRSDGYTF. Full variable domain (missing parts from reference TRBV7-8 and TRBJ1-2): GAGVSQSPRYKVAKRGQDVALRCDPISGHVSLFWYQQALGQGPEFLTYFQNEAQLDKSGLPSDRFFAERPEGSVSTLKIQRTQQEDSAVYLCASSQDRSDGYTFGSGTRLTVV.

V and J are TRBV11-2 and TRBJ2-7; 9 nucleotides match TRBD1. The CDR3 is 14 residues long. The ends lost 6 bases at V and 5 bases at J; junction bases unmatched: 8. Germline CDR1 is SGHAT and CDR2 is FQNNGV. The CDR3, as DNA: TGTGCCAGCAGATCGGGACAGGGAAGGGACGAGCAGTACTTC. Translating gives CASRSGQGRDEQYF. The complete variable domain, with remaining parts taken from reference TRBV11-2 and TRBJ2-7, reads EAGVAQSPRYKIIEKRQSVAFWCNPISGHATLYWYQQILGQGPKLLIQFQNNGVVDDSQLPKDRFSAERLKGVDSTLKIQPAKLEDSAVYLCASRSGQGRDEQYFGPGTRLTVT.

The rearrangement links TRBV3-1 to TRBJ1-2; 7 nucleotides agree with TRBD1. Unmatched junction bases numbered 6, after V lost 0 bases and J lost 2 bases. CDR1 is LGHDT, CDR2 YNNKEL, per germline (reference sequence). The CDR3 is 16 residues long. CDR3 sequence reads: CASSQEQGTLNYGYTF. In DNA form, the CDR3 reads TGTGCCAGCAGCCAAGAACAGGGGACCCTCAACTATGGCTACACCTTC.

This clonotype was seen repeatedly, ten times or more. This chain uses TRBV28 with TRBJ2-3, with D unclear. The germline V and J ends were trimmed by 2 bases and 2 bases, with 8 bases remaining between them. Germline assignment: CDR1 MDHEN and CDR2 SYDVKM. This CDR3 has 14 residues. CDR3 sequence reads: CASSLRNPTDTQYF. The CDR3 nucleotides are TGTGCCAGCAGTTTAAGAAACCCCACAGATACGCAGTATTTT. Using reference TRBV28 and TRBJ2-3 for the parts outside the CDR3, the full variable domain is DVKVTQSSRYLVKRTGEKVFLECVQDMDHENMFWYRQDPGLGLRLIYFSYDVKMKEKGDIPEGYSVSREKKERFSLILESASTNQTSMYLCASSLRNPTDTQYFGPGTRLTVL.